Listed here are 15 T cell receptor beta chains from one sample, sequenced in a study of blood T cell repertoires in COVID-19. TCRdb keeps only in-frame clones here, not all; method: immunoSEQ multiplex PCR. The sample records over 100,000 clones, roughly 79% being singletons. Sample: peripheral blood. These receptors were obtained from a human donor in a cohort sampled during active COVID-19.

In DNA, the CDR3 is TGTGCCAGCAGTTACTCCGGGGGGAACAATGAGCAGTTCTTC. This translates into CASSYSGGNNEQFF. J is TRBJ2-1 and V is TRBV6-5, with TRBD2 identical over 7 bases. Looked up from germline, CDR1 is MNHEY and CDR2 is SVGAGI. V shed 0 bases, J shed 5 bases, and the junction held 1 base outside the gene matches. The CDR3 has 14 amino acids.

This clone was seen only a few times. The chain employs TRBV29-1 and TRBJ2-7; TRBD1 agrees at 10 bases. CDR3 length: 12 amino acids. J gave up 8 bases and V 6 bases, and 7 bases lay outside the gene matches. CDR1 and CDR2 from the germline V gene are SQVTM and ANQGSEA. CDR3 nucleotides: TGCAGCGTAGCGGAGACAGGGGGCAAGCAGTACTTC. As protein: CSVAETGGKQYF.

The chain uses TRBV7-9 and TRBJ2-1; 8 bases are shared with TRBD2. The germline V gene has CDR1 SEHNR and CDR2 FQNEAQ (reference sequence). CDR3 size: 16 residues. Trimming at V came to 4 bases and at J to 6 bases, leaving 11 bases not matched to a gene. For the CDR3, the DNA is TGTGCCAGCAGCTCCCGGGGAGCGGGAGAATCCAATGAGCAGTTCTTC. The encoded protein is CASSSRGAGESNEQFF.

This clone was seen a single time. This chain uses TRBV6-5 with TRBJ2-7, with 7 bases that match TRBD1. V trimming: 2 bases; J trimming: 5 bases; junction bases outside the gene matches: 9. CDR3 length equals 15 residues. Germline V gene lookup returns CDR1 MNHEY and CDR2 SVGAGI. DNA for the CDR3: TGTGCCAGCAGTTACCAGGCAGGGGGAATTCACGAGCAGTACTTC. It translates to CASSYQAGGIHEQYF.

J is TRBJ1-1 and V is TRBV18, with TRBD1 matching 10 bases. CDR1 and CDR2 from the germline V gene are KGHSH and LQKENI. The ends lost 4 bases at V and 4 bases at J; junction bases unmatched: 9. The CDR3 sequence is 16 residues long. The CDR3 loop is CASSLTTGGASTEAFF. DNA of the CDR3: TGTGCCAGCTCACTCACGACAGGGGGCGCGAGCACTGAAGCTTTCTTT.

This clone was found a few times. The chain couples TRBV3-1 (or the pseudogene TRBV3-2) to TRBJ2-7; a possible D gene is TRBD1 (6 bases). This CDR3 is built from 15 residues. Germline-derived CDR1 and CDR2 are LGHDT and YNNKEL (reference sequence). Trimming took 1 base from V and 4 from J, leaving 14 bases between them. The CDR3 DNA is TGTGCCAGCAGCCAAGGGTTAGGGGGTACGTACGAGCAGTACTTC. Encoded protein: CASSQGLGGTYEQYF.

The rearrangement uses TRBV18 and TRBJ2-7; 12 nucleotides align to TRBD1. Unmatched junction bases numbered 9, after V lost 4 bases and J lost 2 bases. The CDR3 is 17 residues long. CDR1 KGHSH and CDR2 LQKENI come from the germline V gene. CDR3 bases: TGTGCCAGCTCACGGGGACAGGGGGCGCGAGAACCCTACGAGCAGTACTTC. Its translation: CASSRGQGAREPYEQYF.

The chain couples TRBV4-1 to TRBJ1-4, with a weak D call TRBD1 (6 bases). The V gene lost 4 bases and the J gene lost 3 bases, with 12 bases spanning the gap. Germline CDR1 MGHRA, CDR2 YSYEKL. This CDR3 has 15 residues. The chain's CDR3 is CASSRTGTPNEKLFF. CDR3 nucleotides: TGCGCCAGCAGCCGCACCGGGACACCTAATGAAAAACTGTTTTTT.

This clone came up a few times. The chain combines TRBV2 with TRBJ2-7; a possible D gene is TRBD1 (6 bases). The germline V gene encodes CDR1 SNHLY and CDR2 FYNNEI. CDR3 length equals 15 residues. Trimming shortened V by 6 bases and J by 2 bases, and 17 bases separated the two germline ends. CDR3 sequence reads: CASSSTGFAPYEQYF. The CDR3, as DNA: TGTGCCAGCAGCTCTACAGGGTTTGCCCCCTACGAGCAGTACTTC.

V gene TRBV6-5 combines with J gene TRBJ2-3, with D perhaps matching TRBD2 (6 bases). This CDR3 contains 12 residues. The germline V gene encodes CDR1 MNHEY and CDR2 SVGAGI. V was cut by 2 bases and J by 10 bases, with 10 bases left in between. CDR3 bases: TGTGCCAGCAGTTACCCGGCGGGGCCGCAGTATTTT. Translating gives CASSYPAGPQYF.

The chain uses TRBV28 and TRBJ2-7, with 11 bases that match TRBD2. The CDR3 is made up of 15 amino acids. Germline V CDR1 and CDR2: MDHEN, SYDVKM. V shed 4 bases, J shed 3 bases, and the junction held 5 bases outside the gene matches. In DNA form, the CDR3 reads TGTGCCAGCAGTTCCTCGGGACTAGCGGTCTACGAGCAGTACTTC. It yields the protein CASSSSGLAVYEQYF.

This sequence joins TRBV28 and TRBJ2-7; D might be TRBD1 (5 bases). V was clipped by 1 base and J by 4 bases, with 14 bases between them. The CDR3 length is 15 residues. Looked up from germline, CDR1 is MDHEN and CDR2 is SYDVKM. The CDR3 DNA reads TGTGCCAGCAGTTTATCTGGACACCGCACGTACGAGCAGTACTTC. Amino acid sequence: CASSLSGHRTYEQYF. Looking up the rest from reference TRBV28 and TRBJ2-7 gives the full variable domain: DVKVTQSSRYLVKRTGEKVFLECVQDMDHENMFWYRQDPGLGLRLIYFSYDVKMKEKGDIPEGYSVSREKKERFSLILESASTNQTSMYLCASSLSGHRTYEQYFGPGTRLTVT.

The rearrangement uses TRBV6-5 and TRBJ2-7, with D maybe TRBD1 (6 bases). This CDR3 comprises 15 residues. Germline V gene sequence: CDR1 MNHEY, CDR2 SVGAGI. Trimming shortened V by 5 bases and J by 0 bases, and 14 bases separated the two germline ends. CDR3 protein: CASSTRGPSSYEQYF. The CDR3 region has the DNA TGTGCCAGCAGTACCAGGGGCCCCAGCTCCTACGAGCAGTACTTC.

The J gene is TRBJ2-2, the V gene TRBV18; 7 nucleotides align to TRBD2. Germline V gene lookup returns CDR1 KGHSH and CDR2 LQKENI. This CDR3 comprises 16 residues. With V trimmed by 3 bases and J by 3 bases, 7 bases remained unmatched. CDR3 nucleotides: TGTGCCAGCTCACCTGCCGGGACTATATACACCGGGGAGCTGTTTTTT. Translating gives CASSPAGTIYTGELFF.

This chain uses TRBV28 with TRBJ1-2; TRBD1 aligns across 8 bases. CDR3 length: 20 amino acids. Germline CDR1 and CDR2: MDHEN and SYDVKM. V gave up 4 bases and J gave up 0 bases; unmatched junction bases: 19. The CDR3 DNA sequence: TGTGCCAGCAGTTCGGGGTTCCCATTTACAGGGGGAATGACTAACTATGGCTACACCTTC. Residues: CASSSGFPFTGGMTNYGYTF.